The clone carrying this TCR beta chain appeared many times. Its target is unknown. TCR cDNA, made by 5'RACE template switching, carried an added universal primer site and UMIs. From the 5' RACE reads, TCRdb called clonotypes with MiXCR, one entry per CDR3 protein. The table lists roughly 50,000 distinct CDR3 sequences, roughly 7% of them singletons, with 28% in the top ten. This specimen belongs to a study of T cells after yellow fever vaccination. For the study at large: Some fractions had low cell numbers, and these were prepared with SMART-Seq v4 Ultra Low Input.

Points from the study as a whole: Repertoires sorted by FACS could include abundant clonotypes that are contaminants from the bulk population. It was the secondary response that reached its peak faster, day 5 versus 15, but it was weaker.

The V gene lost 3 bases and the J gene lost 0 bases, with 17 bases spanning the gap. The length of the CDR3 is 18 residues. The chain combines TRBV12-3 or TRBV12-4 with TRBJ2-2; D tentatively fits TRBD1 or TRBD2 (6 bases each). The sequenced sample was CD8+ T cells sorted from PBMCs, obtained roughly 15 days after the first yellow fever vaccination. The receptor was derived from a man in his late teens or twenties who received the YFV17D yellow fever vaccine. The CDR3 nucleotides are TGTGCCAGCAGTTTCGGGGGTGTGAGGGGGGCGAACACCGGGGAGCTGTTTTTT. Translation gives CASSFGGVRGANTGELFF.